These 20 T cell receptor beta chains came from one sample sequenced in a study of shared clonotypes between healthy human individuals. TCRdb's table, derived via immunoSEQ multiplex PCR, lists solely in-frame clones and lacks some. The data show around 2.5 million clones, 93% seen once. Sample: naive CD4+ T cells from PBMCs. Described subset: CD45RA+ positively selected. Every receptor here comes from a man between 18 and 35 years old in good health. Some clones in this sample may be carry-over from other donors' samples.

V is TRBV19 and J is TRBJ2-2; a weak D match, TRBD2 (5 bases). Germline V gene sequence: CDR1 LNHDA, CDR2 SQIVND (reference sequence). There are 16 residues in the CDR3. V was cut by 4 bases and J by 4 bases, with 16 bases left in between. Written as DNA, the CDR3 is TGTGCCAGTAGTAGGAGGACCCCGGATGGCACCGGGGAGCTGTTTTTT. Its protein product is CASSRRTPDGTGELFF.

The genes are TRBV4-2 and TRBJ2-4; 10 nucleotides line up with TRBD2. Germline values: CDR1 LGHNA, CDR2 YNFKEQ. The V and J ends lost 3 bases and 6 bases, in that order; junction bases with no gene match: 11. The length of the CDR3 is 17 residues. CDR3 DNA: TGTGCCAGCAGCCAGGGAATAAGCGGGAGGGATAGAAACATTCAGTACTTC. Protein sequence: CASSQGISGRDRNIQYF.

The V call is TRBV2, the J call TRBJ2-7; TRBD2 matches at 7 bases. CDR3 length equals 16 residues. Germline lookup yields CDR1 SNHLY and CDR2 FYNNEI. The J segment lost 3 bases and the V segment lost 4 bases, leaving 12 bases of the junction unmatched. CDR3 protein: CASSVAGTNPVYEQYF. CDR3 DNA: TGTGCCAGCAGTGTAGCAGGGACTAACCCCGTCTACGAGCAGTACTTC.

The V and J genes are TRBV29-1 and TRBJ1-1; possibly TRBD1 for D (6 bases). The germline CDR1 and CDR2 sequences are SQVTM and ANQGSEA. The CDR3 has 14 residues. V was trimmed by 7 bases and J by 4 bases, leaving 19 bases between them. As DNA, the CDR3 is TGCAGCGGGGAGACCTACACAGGGTTCACTGAAGCTTTCTTT. As protein: CSGETYTGFTEAFF.

The V gene is TRBV5-1, the J gene TRBJ2-5; possibly TRBD1 for D (6 bases). Germline CDR1 is SGHRS and CDR2 is YFSETQ. V was cut by 4 bases and J by 1 base, with 14 bases left in between. The CDR3 is 15 amino acids. CDR3 residues: CASSPHTGLQETQYF. In DNA form, the CDR3 reads TGCGCCAGCAGCCCCCATACAGGGCTCCAAGAGACCCAGTACTTC. The complete variable domain, with remaining parts taken from reference TRBV5-1 and TRBJ2-5, reads KAGVTQTPRYLIKTRGQQVTLSCSPISGHRSVSWYQQTPGQGLQFLFEYFSETQRNKGNFPGRFSGRQFSNSRSEMNVSTLELGDSALYLCASSPHTGLQETQYFGPGTRLLVL.

This chain links TRBV30 with TRBJ1-3; 10 nucleotides agree with TRBD1. V lost 3 bases to trimming and J lost 4 bases; unmatched junction nucleotides: 6. This CDR3 region has 15 residues. Germline CDR1 is GTSNPN and CDR2 is SVGIG (reference sequence). CDR3 sequence (DNA): TGTGCCTGGAGCCGGGACAGGGGTTTCGGAAACACCATATATTTT. As protein: CAWSRDRGFGNTIYF.

The genes are TRBV28 and TRBJ2-7, with 14 bases matching TRBD2. V shed 5 bases and J 7 bases; nucleotides not matched to a gene: 7. The CDR3 totals 15 residues. Germline loops: CDR1 MDHEN, CDR2 SYDVKM. This CDR3 is CASSVTSGRAGEQYF. DNA for the CDR3: TGTGCCAGCAGTGTGACTAGCGGGAGGGCCGGTGAGCAGTACTTC.

The chain joins TRBV10-3 to TRBJ2-1; D perhaps matches TRBD2 (6 bases). Deletions cut 11 bases from V and 1 base from J, with 12 bases between. From germline, CDR1 is ENHRY and CDR2 SYGVKD. The CDR3 has 13 residues. CDR3 protein: CAARDVSYNEQFF. DNA for the CDR3: TGTGCCGCGCGGGACGTATCCTACAATGAGCAGTTCTTC.

Regarding this clone: Other DNA sequences within the sample encode an identical CDR3. This chain links TRBV5-8 with TRBJ2-3; D is possibly TRBD2 (5 bases). From germline, CDR1 is SGHTS and CDR2 YDEGEE. This CDR3 has 13 residues. The germline V and J ends were trimmed by 5 bases and 1 base, with 8 bases remaining between them. CDR3 coding DNA: TGTGCCAGCAGTTTGCGGGGCACAGATACGCAGTATTTT. Its protein product is CASSLRGTDTQYF.

Only a few counts were recorded for this clone. The V gene is TRBV27, the J gene TRBJ1-5, with a tentative D call TRBD1 (6 bases). CDR1 and CDR2 from the germline V gene are MNHEY and SMNVEV (reference sequence). Trimming shortened V by 5 bases and J by 7 bases, and 15 bases separated the two germline ends. This CDR3 is built from 14 residues. CDR3 region: CASSPYRVGQPQHF. CDR3 bases: TGTGCCAGCAGTCCTTACAGGGTGGGACAGCCCCAGCATTTT.

The chain joins TRBV9 to TRBJ2-3, with a weak D call TRBD2 (5 bases). This CDR3 region has 16 residues. Germline CDR1 is SGDLS and CDR2 is YYNGEE. The V end was cut by 4 bases, the J end by 1 base, with 16 bases between. CDR3 coding DNA: TGTGCCAGCAGCTTAGCGCCTAGTGGGGGCACAGATACGCAGTATTTT. Encoded protein: CASSLAPSGGTDTQYF.

The chain is built from TRBV5-1 and TRBJ2-2, with TRBD1 matching over 10 bases. The J segment lost 4 bases and the V segment lost 4 bases, leaving 7 bases of the junction unmatched. The CDR3 has 16 residues. Germline CDR1 SGHRS, CDR2 YFSETQ. CDR3 in DNA: TGCGCCAGCAGCCACGAGGGGACAGGGGTCACCGGGGAGCTGTTTTTT. This gives the protein CASSHEGTGVTGELFF.

In this sample, this clone turned up once. The chain combines TRBV4-1 with TRBJ2-3; 7 nucleotides match TRBD2. The length of the CDR3 is 16 residues. Germline assignment: CDR1 MGHRA and CDR2 YSYEKL. The V and J ends lost 4 bases and 4 bases, in that order; junction bases with no gene match: 11. The CDR3 here is CASSRGGLPGADTQYF. CDR3 sequence (DNA): TGCGCCAGCAGCCGCGGGGGACTACCCGGGGCAGATACGCAGTATTTT.

The chain has TRBV9 and TRBJ1-2, with TRBD1 matching over 11 bases. Unmatched junction bases numbered 8, after V lost 6 bases and J lost 1 base. The germline gives CDR1 SGDLS, CDR2 YYNGEE. This CDR3 is built from 16 residues. The CDR3 region is CASTWTGGPINYGYTF. The CDR3 coding sequence is TGTGCCAGCACCTGGACAGGGGGCCCAATTAACTATGGCTACACCTTC.

The rearrangement uses TRBV28 and TRBJ2-5, with D possibly matching TRBD1 (6 bases). With 5 bases removed from V and 3 bases from J, the gap between germline ends came to 13 bases. Per germline, CDR1 MDHEN and CDR2 SYDVKM. The CDR3 runs 14 residues. CDR3 protein: CASSITGIEETQYF. In DNA, the CDR3 is TGTGCCAGCAGTATCACAGGGATTGAAGAGACCCAGTACTTC.

CDR3 sequence (DNA): TGTGCCAGCTCAGCGAACAGGGGCGGAAACACCATATATTTT. It encodes CASSANRGGNTIYF. The chain employs TRBV18 and TRBJ1-3, with 7 nucleotides matching TRBD1. The CDR3 loop spans 14 amino acids. Losses at the gene ends were 5 bases for V and 4 bases for J; bases not matched to a gene: 5. The germline CDR1 and CDR2 sequences are KGHSH and LQKENI.

A word on this clone: The sample carries other DNA sequences with the same CDR3. V usage is TRBV28 and J usage is TRBJ2-7; D uncertain. The CDR3 loop spans 13 amino acids. V was trimmed by 1 base and J by 3 bases, leaving 7 bases between them. Germline assignment: CDR1 MDHEN and CDR2 SYDVKM. The CDR3 DNA sequence: TGTGCCAGCAGTTTATCCGGGCTCTACGAGCAGTACTTC. The encoded protein is CASSLSGLYEQYF.

This sequence joins TRBV9 and TRBJ2-1; D remains unclear. In germline, CDR1 is SGDLS, CDR2 YYNGEE. The V and J ends lost 0 bases and 7 bases respectively, with 8 bases between them. There are 13 residues in the CDR3. For the CDR3, the DNA is TGTGCCAGCAGCGTAGACGGGCTGAATGAGCAGTTCTTC. This codes for CASSVDGLNEQFF.

The chain employs TRBV5-6 and TRBJ2-7; D remains unclear. Trimming removed 0 bases from V and 2 bases from J, with 12 bases in between. The CDR3 is made up of 15 amino acids. Germline-derived CDR1 and CDR2 are SGHDT and YYEEEE. The CDR3 coding sequence is TGTGCCAGCAGCTTGGTTACTCAACCCACCTACGAGCAGTACTTC. Translating gives CASSLVTQPTYEQYF.

The chain is built from TRBV18 and TRBJ1-4; D gene unclear. V was trimmed by 5 bases and J by 0 bases, leaving 10 bases between them. This CDR3 comprises 15 residues. Germline V lookup: CDR1 KGHSH, CDR2 LQKENI. The CDR3 nucleotides read TGTGCCAGCTCAACTCTGCCGTCAACTAATGAAAAACTGTTTTTT. This sequence encodes CASSTLPSTNEKLFF.